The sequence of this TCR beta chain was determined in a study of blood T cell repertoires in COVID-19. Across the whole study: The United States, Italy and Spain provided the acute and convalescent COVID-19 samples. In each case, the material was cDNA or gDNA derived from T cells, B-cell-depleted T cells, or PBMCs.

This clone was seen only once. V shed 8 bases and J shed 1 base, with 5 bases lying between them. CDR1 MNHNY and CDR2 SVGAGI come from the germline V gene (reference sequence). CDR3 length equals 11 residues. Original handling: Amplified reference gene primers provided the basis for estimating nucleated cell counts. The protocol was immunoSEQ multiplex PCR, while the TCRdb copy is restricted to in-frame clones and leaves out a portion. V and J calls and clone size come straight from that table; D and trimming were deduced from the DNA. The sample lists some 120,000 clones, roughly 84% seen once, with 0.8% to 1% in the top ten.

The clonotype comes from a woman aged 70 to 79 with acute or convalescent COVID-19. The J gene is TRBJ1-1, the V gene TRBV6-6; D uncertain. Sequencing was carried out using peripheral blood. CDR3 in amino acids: CASGRNTEAFF. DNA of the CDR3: TGTGCCAGCGGGAGGAACACTGAAGCTTTCTTT.